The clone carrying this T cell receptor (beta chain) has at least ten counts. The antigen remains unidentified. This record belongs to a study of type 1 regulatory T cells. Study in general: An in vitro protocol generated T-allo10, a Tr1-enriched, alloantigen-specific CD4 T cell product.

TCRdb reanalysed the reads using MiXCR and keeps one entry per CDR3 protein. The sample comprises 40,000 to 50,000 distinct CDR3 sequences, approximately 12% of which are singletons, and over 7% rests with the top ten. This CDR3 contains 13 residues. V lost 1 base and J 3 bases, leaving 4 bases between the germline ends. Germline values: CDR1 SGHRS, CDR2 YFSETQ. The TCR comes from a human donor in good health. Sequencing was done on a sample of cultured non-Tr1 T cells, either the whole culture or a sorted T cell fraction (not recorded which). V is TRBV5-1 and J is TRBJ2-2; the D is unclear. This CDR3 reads CASSLKDTGELFF. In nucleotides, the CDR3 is TGCGCCAGCAGCTTGAAGGACACCGGGGAGCTGTTTTTT.